This TCR beta chain was captured by sequencing in a study of shared clonotypes between healthy human individuals. Original processing methods: Filtering was not the same, since immunoSEQ gave junction-only sequences without quality scores. Generated by immunoSEQ multiplex PCR, the TCRdb table keeps only in-frame clones and is missing some. D and trimming were read from the DNA, whereas the V and J calls and clone size are those reported in that table. The profile shows some 500,000 clones, approximately 77% of them singletons. This clone was found once. Deletions cut 3 bases from V and 5 bases from J, with 13 bases between. The CDR3 loop spans 14 amino acids. The V gene's germline CDR1 is SNHLY and CDR2 FYNNEI.

The sample comprised PBMCs. The rearrangement joins TRBV2 to TRBJ1-1; TRBD1 is a possible D gene (6 bases). The clonotype originates from a woman in her thirties or forties in good health. Some clones in this sample may be carry-over from other donors' samples. The CDR3, as DNA: TGTGCCAGCAGTGAGTTTGGGGGGCAGACTGAAGCTTTCTTT. Its protein product is CASSEFGGQTEAFF.